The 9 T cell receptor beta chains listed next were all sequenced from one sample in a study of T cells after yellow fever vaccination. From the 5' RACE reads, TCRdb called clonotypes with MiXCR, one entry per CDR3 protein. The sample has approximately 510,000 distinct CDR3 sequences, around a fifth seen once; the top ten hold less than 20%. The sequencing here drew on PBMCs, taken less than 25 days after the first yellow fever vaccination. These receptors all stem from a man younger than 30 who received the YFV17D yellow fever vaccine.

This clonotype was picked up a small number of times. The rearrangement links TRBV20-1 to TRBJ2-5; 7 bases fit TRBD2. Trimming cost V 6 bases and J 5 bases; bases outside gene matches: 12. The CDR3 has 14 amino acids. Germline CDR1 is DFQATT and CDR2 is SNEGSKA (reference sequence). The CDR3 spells CSAQTSQGVETQYF. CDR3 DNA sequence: TGCAGTGCCCAGACTAGCCAGGGCGTGGAGACCCAGTACTTC.

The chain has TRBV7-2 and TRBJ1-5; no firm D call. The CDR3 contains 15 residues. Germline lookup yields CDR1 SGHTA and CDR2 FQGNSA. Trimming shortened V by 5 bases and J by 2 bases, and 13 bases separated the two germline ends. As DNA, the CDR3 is TGTGCCAGCAGCCCCGGGTGGGGTGGCAATCAGCCCCAGCATTTT. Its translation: CASSPGWGGNQPQHF.

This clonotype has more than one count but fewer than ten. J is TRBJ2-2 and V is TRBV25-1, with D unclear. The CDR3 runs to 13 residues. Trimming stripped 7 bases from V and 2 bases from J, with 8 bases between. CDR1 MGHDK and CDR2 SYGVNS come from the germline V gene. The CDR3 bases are TGTGCCAGCACAGGCAGTAACACCGGGGAGCTGTTTTTT. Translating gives CASTGSNTGELFF.

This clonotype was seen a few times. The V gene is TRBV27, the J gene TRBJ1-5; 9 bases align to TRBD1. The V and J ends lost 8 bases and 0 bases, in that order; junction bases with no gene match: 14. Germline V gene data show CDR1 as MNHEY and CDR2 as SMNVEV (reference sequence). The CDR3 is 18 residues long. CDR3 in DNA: TGTGCCAGCCCTCGGACAGGGGCTATTTCGGATAGCAATCAGCCCCAGCATTTT. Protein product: CASPRTGAISDSNQPQHF.

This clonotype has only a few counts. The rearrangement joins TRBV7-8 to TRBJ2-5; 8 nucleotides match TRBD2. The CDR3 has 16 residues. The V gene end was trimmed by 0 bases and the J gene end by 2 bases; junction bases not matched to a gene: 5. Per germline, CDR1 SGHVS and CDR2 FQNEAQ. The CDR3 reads CASSLAGGGNQETQYF. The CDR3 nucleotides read TGTGCCAGCAGCTTAGCCGGCGGGGGGAATCAAGAGACCCAGTACTTC. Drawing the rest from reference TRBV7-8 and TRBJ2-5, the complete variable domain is GAGVSQSPRYKVAKRGQDVALRCDPISGHVSLFWYQQALGQGPEFLTYFQNEAQLDKSGLPSDRFFAERPEGSVSTLKIQRTQQEDSAVYLCASSLAGGGNQETQYFGPGTRLLVL.

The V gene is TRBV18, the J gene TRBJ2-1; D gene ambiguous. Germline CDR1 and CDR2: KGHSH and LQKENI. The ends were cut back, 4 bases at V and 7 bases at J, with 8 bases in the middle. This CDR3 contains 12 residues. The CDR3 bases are TGTGCCAGCTCACTCCAGCCGAATGAGCAGTTCTTC. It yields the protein CASSLQPNEQFF.

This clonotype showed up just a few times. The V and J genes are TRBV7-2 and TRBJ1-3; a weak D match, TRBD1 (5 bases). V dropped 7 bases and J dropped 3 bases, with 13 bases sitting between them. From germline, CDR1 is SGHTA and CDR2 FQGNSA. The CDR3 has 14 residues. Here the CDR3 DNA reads TGTGCCAGCAACCCGGGGGGGGTTGGAAACACCATATATTTT. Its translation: CASNPGGVGNTIYF. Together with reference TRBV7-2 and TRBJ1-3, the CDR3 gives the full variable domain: GAGVSQSPSNKVTEKGKDVELRCDPISGHTALYWYRQSLGQGLEFLIYFQGNSAPDKSGLPSDRFSAERTGGSVSTLTIQRTQQEDSAVYLCASNPGGVGNTIYFGEGSWLTVV.

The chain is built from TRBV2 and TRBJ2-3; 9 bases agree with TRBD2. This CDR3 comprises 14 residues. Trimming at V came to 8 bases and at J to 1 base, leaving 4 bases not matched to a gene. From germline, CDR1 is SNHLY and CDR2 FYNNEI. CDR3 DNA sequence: TGTGCCAGCCTCTGGACTAGCGGCACAGATACGCAGTATTTT. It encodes CASLWTSGTDTQYF.

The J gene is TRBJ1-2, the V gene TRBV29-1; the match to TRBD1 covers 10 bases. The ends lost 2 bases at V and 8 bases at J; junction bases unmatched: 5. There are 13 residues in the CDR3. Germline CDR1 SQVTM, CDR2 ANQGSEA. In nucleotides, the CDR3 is TGCAGCGTTGAAAGACAGGGGGCAGACGGCTACACCTTC. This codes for CSVERQGADGYTF.